The present T cell receptor (beta chain) was sequenced within a study of cytomegalovirus exposure and HLA in healthy donors. Germline CDR1 is SGHNT and CDR2 is YYREEE (reference sequence). The V and J ends lost 3 bases and 2 bases, in that order; junction bases with no gene match: 1. CDR3 length: 13 amino acids. Primers: 60 Vbeta forward and 13 Jbeta reverse. The assay was immunoSEQ multiplex PCR, and TCRdb's table has in-frame clones only and misses some. The profile shows 130,000 or so clones, roughly 70% of them singletons. General study results and limits: Some segments of the V type, notably TRBV6-2 and TRBV6-3, were excluded as indistinguishable. Several top significant clusters appeared, in a later analysis, to be linked to common viral pathogens.

These donors, healthy bone marrow donors, were studied. About this clone itself: Its specificity is unknown.

The TCR was taken from a man in his forties in good health and CMV-seropositive. The genes are TRBV5-4 and TRBJ1-1, with 7 nucleotides matching TRBD1. Sample: PBMCs. CDR3 loop: CASSWDSNTEAFF. CDR3 bases: TGTGCCAGCAGCTGGGACAGTAACACTGAAGCTTTCTTT.